These 6 T cell receptor beta chains share one sample of origin, sequenced in a study of T-cell reconstitution after alpha-beta-depleted transplantation in children. A TCRbeta library incorporating unique molecular identifiers was prepared. TCRdb reprocessed the PCR reads via MiXCR and lists one record per CDR3 protein. The data show around 700,000 distinct CDR3 sequences, roughly 14% seen once. The sequencing here drew on PBMCs, taken before TCRalphabeta/CD19-depleted stem cell transplant. The source is a girl aged 2-10 years with congenital amegakaryocytic thrombocytopenia, due to receive a stem cell transplant.

This clonotype was picked up many times. The chain couples TRBV12-3 or TRBV12-4 to TRBJ1-2; possible D gene TRBD1, 5 bases. CDR3 length: 13 amino acids. V was cut by 5 bases and J by 5 bases, with 12 bases left in between. The CDR3 spells CASSTGTDYGYTF. The CDR3, as DNA: TGTGCCAGCAGTACCGGGACGGATTATGGCTACACCTTC.

This clonotype has only a few counts. The chain joins TRBV12-3 or TRBV12-4 to TRBJ2-7; D may be TRBD1 (6 bases). The V and J ends lost 5 bases and 0 bases respectively, with 20 bases between them. This CDR3 is 17 amino acids long. As DNA, the CDR3 is TGTGCCAGCAGTCCTCCTCGATACCGGGACAACTCCTACGAGCAGTACTTC. It yields the protein CASSPPRYRDNSYEQYF.

In this sample, this clonotype turned up a few times. J is TRBJ2-3 and V is TRBV30; perhaps TRBD2 as D (5 bases). V gave up 4 bases and J gave up 0 bases, with 8 bases separating them. The germline CDR1 and CDR2 sequences are GTSNPN and SVGIG (reference sequence). The CDR3 is 13 amino acids. The CDR3 loop is CAWKRESTDTQYF. CDR3 DNA: TGTGCCTGGAAGAGGGAGAGCACAGATACGCAGTATTTT.

The CDR3 here is CACPMSRTGELFF. CDR3 DNA sequence: TGTGCCTGCCCTATGTCGCGCACCGGGGAGCTGTTTTTT. The chain combines TRBV30 with TRBJ2-2, with D unresolved. CDR1 and CDR2 (germline): GTSNPN, SVGIG (reference sequence). The CDR3 is 13 residues long. The V gene lost 6 bases and the J gene lost 4 bases, with 12 bases spanning the gap.

The V and J genes are TRBV10-3 and TRBJ2-7; D perhaps matches TRBD2 (6 bases). In germline, CDR1 is ENHRY, CDR2 SYGVKD. V gave up 8 bases and J gave up 0 bases, with 11 bases separating them. The CDR3 extends over 13 amino acids. The CDR3: CAIGAGLSYEQYF. CDR3 coding DNA: TGTGCCATCGGGGCGGGGCTCTCCTACGAGCAGTACTTC.

In its sample, this clonotype was seen a few times. The rearrangement joins TRBV20-1 to TRBJ1-6; no firm D call. V was cut by 3 bases and J by 13 bases, with 13 bases left in between. The CDR3 is made up of 12 amino acids. Germline CDR1 is DFQATT and CDR2 is SNEGSKA (reference sequence). This CDR3 reads CSASNLGRPLHF. The CDR3 DNA sequence: TGCAGTGCTAGTAATCTCGGACGCCCCCTCCACTTT.